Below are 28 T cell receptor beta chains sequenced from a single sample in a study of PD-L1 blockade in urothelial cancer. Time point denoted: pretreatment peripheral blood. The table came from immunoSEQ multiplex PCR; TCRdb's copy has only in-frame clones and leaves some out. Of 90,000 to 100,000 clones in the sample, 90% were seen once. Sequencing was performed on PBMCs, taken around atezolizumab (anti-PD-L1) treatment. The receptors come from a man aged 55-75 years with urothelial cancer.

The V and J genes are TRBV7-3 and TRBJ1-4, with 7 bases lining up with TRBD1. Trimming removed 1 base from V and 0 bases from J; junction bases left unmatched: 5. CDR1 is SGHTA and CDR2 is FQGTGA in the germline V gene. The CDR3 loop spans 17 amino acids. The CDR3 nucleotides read TGTGCCAGCAGCTTAAACAGGGGCCCCTCAACTAATGAAAAACTGTTTTTT. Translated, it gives CASSLNRGPSTNEKLFF.

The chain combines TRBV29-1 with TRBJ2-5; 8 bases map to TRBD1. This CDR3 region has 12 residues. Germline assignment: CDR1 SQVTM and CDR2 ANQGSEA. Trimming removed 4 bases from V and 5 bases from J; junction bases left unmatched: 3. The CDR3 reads CSVVTGGETQYF. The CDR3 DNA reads TGCAGCGTTGTTACAGGGGGGGAGACCCAGTACTTC.

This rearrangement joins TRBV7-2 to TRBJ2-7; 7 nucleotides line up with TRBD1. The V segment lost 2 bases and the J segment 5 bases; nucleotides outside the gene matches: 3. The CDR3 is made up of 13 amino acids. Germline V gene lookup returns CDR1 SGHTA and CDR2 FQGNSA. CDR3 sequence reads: CASSLNRGNEQYF. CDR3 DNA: TGTGCCAGCAGCTTAAACAGGGGCAACGAGCAGTACTTC.

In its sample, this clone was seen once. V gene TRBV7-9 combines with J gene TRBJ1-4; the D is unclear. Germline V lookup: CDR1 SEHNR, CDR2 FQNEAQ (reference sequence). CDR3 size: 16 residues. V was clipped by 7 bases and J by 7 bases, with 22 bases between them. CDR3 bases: TGTGCCAGCAATCCGGCGGAGGGCCTTCGGGGTGAAAAACTGTTTTTT. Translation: CASNPAEGLRGEKLFF.

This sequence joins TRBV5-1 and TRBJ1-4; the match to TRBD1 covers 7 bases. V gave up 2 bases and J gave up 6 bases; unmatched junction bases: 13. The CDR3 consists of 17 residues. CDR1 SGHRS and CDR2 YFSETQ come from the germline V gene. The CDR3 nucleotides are TGCGCCAGCAGCTTCCGGGACAGCCGTTATGGTGATGAAAAACTGTTTTTT. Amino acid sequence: CASSFRDSRYGDEKLFF.

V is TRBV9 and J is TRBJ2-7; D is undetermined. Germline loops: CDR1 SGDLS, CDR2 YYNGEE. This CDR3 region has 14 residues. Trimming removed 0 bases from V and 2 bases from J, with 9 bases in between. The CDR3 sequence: CASSVDVTAYEQYF. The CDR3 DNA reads TGTGCCAGCAGCGTAGACGTCACGGCCTACGAGCAGTACTTC. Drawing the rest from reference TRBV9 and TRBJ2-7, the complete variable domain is DSGVTQTPKHLITATGQRVTLRCSPRSGDLSVYWYQQSLDQGLQFLIQYYNGEERAKGNILERFSAQQFPDLHSELNLSSLELGDSALYFCASSVDVTAYEQYFGPGTRLTVT.

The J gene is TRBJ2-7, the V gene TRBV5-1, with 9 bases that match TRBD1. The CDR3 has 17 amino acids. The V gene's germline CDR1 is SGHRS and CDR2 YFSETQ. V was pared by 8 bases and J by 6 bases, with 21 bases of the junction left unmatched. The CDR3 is CASRSPGQGFLTSEQYF. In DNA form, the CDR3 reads TGCGCCAGTAGATCACCGGGACAGGGTTTTTTAACCTCCGAGCAGTACTTC.

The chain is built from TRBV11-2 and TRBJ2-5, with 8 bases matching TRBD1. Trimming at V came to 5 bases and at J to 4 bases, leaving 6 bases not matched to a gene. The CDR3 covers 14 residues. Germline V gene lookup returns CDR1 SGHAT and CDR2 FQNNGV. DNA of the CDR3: TGTGCCAGCAGCCCCGACAGGGGACGAGAGACCCAGTACTTC. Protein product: CASSPDRGRETQYF.

CDR3 loop: CASSRRDRDTQYF. CDR3 DNA: TGCGCCAGCAGCAGACGGGACAGAGATACGCAGTATTTT. V usage is TRBV5-1 and J usage is TRBJ2-3, with 7 bases lining up with TRBD1. The length of the CDR3 is 13 residues. Losses at the gene ends were 4 bases for V and 5 bases for J; bases not matched to a gene: 4. Germline V gene lookup returns CDR1 SGHRS and CDR2 YFSETQ. Combining the CDR3 with reference TRBV5-1 and TRBJ2-3 gives the whole variable domain KAGVTQTPRYLIKTRGQQVTLSCSPISGHRSVSWYQQTPGQGLQFLFEYFSETQRNKGNFPGRFSGRQFSNSRSEMNVSTLELGDSALYLCASSRRDRDTQYFGPGTRLTVL.

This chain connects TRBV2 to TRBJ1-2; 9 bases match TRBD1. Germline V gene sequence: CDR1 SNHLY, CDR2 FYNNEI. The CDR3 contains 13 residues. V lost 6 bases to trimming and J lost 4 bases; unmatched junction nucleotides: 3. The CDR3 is CASREGQGYGYTF. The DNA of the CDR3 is TGTGCCAGCAGGGAGGGACAGGGCTATGGCTACACCTTC.

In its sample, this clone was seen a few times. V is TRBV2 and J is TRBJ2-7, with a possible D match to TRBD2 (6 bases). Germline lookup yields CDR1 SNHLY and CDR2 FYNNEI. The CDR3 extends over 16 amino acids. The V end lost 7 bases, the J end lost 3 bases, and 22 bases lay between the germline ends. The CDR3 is CASNPRSGTGNYEQYF. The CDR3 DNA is TGTGCCAGCAACCCTCGTTCCGGGACTGGAAACTACGAGCAGTACTTC.

In nucleotides, the CDR3 is TGTGCCAGCAGTTTACGCCGGACAGGCAAGGACGAGCAGTACTTC. Protein sequence: CASSLRRTGKDEQYF. The chain is built from TRBV28 and TRBJ2-7; 7 positions match TRBD1. The V gene's germline CDR1 is MDHEN and CDR2 SYDVKM. This CDR3 contains 15 residues. The trim removed 2 bases at V and 5 bases at J, leaving 9 bases unmatched.

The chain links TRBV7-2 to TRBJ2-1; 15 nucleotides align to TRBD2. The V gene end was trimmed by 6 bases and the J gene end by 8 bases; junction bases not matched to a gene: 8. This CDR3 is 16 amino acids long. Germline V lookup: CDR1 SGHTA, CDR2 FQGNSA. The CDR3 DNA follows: TGTGCCAGCAGTTCGGGACTAGCGGGGGGTGCATATGAGCAGTTCTTC. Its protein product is CASSSGLAGGAYEQFF.

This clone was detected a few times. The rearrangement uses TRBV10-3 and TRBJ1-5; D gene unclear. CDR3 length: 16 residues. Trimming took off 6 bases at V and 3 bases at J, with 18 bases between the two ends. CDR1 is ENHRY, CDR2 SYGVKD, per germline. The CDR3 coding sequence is TGTGCCATCAGAAACGACGGGAAGCTAATCAATCAGCCCCAGCATTTT. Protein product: CAIRNDGKLINQPQHF.

The CDR3 spells CASSSNVDSGSNEQYF. CDR3 DNA: TGTGCCAGCAGTTCAAACGTAGACTCCGGATCGAACGAGCAGTACTTC. This chain joins TRBV28 and TRBJ2-7, with D uncertain. Germline V CDR1 and CDR2: MDHEN, SYDVKM. This CDR3 contains 16 residues. Trimming removed 4 bases from V and 5 bases from J, with 21 bases in between.

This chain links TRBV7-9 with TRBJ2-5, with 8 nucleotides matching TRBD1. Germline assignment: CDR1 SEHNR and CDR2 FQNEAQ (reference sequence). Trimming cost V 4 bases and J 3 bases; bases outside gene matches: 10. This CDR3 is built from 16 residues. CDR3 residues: CASSSRRTGLEETQYF. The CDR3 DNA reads TGTGCCAGCAGCTCGAGAAGGACAGGGCTGGAAGAGACCCAGTACTTC.

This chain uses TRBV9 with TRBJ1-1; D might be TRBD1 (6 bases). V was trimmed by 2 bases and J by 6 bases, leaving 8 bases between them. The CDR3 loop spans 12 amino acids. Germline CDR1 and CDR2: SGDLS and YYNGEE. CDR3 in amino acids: CASSVGGPEAFF. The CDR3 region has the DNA TGTGCCAGCAGCGTCGGGGGGCCTGAAGCTTTCTTT.

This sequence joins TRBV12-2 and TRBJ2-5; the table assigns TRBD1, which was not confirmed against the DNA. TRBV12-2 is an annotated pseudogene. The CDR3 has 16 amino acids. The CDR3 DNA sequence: TGTGCAAGTCGCTTAGTAGGGGACAGGAGAAAAGAGACCCAGTACTTC. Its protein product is CASRLVGDRRKETQYF.

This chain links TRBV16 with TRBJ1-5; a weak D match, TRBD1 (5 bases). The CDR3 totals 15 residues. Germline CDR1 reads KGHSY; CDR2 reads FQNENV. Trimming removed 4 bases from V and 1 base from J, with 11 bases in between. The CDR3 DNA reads TGTGCCAGCAGCCCGCTGGGGCAGAGCAATCAGCCCCAGCATTTT. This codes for CASSPLGQSNQPQHF.

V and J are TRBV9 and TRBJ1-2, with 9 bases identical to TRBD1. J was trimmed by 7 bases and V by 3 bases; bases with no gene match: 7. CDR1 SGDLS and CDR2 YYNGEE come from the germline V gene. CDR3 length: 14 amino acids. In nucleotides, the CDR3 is TGTGCCAGCAGCGCCCTGGACAGGGGTGCTGGCTACACCTTC. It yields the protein CASSALDRGAGYTF. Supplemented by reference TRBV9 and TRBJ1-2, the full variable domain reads DSGVTQTPKHLITATGQRVTLRCSPRSGDLSVYWYQQSLDQGLQFLIQYYNGEERAKGNILERFSAQQFPDLHSELNLSSLELGDSALYFCASSALDRGAGYTFGSGTRLTVV.

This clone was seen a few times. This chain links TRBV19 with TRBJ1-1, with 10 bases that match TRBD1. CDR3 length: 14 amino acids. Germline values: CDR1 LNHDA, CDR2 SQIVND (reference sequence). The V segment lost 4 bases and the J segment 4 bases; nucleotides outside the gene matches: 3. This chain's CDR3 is CASSTDRGGTEAFF. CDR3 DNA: TGTGCCAGTAGTACGGACAGGGGGGGCACTGAAGCTTTCTTT.

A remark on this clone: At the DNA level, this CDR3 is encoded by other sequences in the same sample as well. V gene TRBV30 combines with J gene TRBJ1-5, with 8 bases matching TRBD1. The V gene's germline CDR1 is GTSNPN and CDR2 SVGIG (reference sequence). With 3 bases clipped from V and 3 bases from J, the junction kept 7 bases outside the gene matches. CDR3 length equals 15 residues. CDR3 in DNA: TGTGCCTGGAGGTCGGGGACAGGTAACAATCAGCCCCAGCATTTT. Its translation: CAWRSGTGNNQPQHF. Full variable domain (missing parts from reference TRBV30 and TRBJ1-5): SQTIHQWPATLVQPVGSPLSLECTVEGTSNPNLYWYRQAAGRGLQLLFYSVGIGQISSEVPQNLSASRPQDRQFILSSKKLLLSDSGFYLCAWRSGTGNNQPQHFGDGTRLSIL.

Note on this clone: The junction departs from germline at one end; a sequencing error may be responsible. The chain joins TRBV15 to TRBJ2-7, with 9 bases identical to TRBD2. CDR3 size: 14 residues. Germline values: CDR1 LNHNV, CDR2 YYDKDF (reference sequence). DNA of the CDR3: TGTGCCACCAGCAGAGATAGACTAGCGGAAGAGCGGTACTTC. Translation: CATSRDRLAEERYF. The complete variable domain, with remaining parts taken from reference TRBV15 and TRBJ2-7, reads DAMVIQNPRYQVTQFGKPVTLSCSQTLNHNVMYWYQQKSSQAPKLLFHYYDKDFNNEADTPDNFQSRRPNTSFCFLDIRSPGLGDTAMYLCATSRDRLAEERYFGPGTRLTVT.

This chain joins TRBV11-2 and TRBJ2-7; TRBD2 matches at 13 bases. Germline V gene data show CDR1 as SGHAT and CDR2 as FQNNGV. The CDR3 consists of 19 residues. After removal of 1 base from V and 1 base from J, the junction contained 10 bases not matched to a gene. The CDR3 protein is CASSLGWTSGGLHSYEQYF. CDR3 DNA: TGTGCCAGCAGCTTAGGGTGGACTAGCGGGGGTCTACATTCCTACGAGCAGTACTTC.

CDR3 bases: TGTGCCACCAGCAGGGGACAGGGACGTAATGAAAAACTGTTTTTT. This sequence encodes CATSRGQGRNEKLFF. This rearrangement joins TRBV15 to TRBJ1-4; the match to TRBD1 covers 9 bases. With 3 bases clipped from V and 4 bases from J, the junction kept 3 bases outside the gene matches. The CDR3 totals 15 residues. CDR1 is LNHNV and CDR2 is YYDKDF in the germline V gene (reference sequence).

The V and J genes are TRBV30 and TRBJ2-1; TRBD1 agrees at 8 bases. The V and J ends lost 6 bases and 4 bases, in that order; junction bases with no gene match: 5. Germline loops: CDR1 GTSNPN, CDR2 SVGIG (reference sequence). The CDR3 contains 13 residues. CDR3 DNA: TGTGCCTGCAGGGACAGGCGGTACAATGAGCAGTTCTTC. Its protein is CACRDRRYNEQFF. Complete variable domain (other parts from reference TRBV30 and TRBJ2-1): SQTIHQWPATLVQPVGSPLSLECTVEGTSNPNLYWYRQAAGRGLQLLFYSVGIGQISSEVPQNLSASRPQDRQFILSSKKLLLSDSGFYLCACRDRRYNEQFFGPGTRLTVL.

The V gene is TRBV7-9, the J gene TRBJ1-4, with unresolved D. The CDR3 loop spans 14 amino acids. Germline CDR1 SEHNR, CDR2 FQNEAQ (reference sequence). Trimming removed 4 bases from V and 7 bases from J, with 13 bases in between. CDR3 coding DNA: TGTGCCAGCAGCTCACCGTGGACTTTTGAAAAACTGTTTTTT. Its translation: CASSSPWTFEKLFF.

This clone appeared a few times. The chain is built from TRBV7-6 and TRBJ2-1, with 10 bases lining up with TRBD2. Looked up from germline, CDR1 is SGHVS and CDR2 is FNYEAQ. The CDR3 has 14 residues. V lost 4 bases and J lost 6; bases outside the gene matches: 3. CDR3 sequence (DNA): TGTGCCAGCAGCTCGAGGACTAGCGGCAATGAGCAGTTCTTC. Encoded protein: CASSSRTSGNEQFF.